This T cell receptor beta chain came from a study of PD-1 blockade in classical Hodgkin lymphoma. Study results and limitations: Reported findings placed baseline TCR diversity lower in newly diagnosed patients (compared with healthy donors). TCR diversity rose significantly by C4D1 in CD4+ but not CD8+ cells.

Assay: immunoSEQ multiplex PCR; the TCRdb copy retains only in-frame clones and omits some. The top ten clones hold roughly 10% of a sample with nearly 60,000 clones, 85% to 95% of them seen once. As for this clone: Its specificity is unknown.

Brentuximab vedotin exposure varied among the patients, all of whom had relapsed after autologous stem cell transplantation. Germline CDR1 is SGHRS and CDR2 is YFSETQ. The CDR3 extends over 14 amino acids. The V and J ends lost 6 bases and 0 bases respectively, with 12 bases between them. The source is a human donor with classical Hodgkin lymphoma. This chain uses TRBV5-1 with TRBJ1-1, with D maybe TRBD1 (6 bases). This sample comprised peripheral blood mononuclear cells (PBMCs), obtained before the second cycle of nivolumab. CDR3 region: CASTRDTLNTEAFF. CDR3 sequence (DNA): TGCGCCAGCACCCGGGACACCTTGAACACTGAAGCTTTCTTT.